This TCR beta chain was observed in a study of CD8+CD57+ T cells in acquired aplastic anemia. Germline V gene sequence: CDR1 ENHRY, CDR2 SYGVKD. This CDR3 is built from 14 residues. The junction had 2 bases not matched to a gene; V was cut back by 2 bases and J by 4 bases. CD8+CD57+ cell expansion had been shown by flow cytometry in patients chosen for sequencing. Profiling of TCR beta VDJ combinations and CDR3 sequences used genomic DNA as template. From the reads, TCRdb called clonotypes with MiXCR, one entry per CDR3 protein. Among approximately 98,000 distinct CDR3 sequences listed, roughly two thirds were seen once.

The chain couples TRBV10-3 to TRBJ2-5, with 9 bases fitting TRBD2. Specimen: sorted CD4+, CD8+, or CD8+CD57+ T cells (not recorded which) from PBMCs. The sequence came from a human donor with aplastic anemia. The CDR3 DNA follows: TGTGCCATCAGTGAGGATAGCGGGAGAGAGACCCAGTACTTC. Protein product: CAISEDSGRETQYF.